The rows below give T cell receptor beta chains drawn from one sample of a study of blood T cells in healthy people across ages. TCRdb independently ran MiXCR on the 5' RACE reads; one entry per CDR3 protein. The sample comprises approximately 1,700,000 distinct CDR3 sequences, about two fifths of which are singletons, and about 23% rests with the top ten. Sample: blood. All receptors derive from a human donor in good health. Each CDR3 is given with its conserved first and last residue. Fields, in order: clone size, J gene, D gene, V gene, CDR3 protein, CDR3 DNA. A D gene is named only where the DNA matches it firmly. The listing skips clone size in some rows; elsewhere it reads once, few, many or a size class.

-,TRBJ2-7,TRBD2,TRBV2,CASSALLLAGGNYEQYF,TGTGCCAGCAGCGCCCTCCTCCTAGCGGGGGGTAACTACGAGCAGTACTTC
-,TRBJ2-7,TRBD2,TRBV3-1,CASSQDVSGAYEQYF,TGTGCCAGCAGCCAAGACGTTAGCGGGGCCTACGAGCAGTACTTC
-,TRBJ2-7,TRBD2,TRBV20-1,CSARGGRSGGPLSGSYNEQYF,TGCAGTGCTAGAGGGGGTCGCAGCGGGGGGCCCCTGTCGGGGTCCTACAATGAGCAGTACTTC
-,TRBJ2-3,-,TRBV4-3,CASSQDWGISDTQYF,TGCGCCAGCAGCCAAGATTGGGGGATATCAGATACGCAGTATTTT
-,TRBJ2-7,TRBD2,TRBV7-2,CASSLVSGTSGGSYEQYF,TGTGCCAGCAGCTTAGTTTCCGGGACTAGCGGGGGAAGCTACGAGCAGTACTTC
-,TRBJ1-2,TRBD1,TRBV4-2,CASSQNRGQLRYGYTF,TGTGCCAGCAGCCAGAACAGGGGGCAACTTAGATATGGCTACACCTTC
-,TRBJ1-2,-,TRBV5-6,CASSPVTGSRYGYTF,TGTGCCAGCAGCCCAGTGACAGGTTCCCGCTATGGCTACACCTTC
-,TRBJ2-5,TRBD2,TRBV7-3,CASSLSASGGPETQYF,TGTGCCAGCAGCTTAAGCGCTAGCGGGGGGCCGGAGACCCAGTACTTC
-,TRBJ1-4,TRBD1,TRBV5-8,CASSWRLGQGNEKLFF,TGTGCCAGCAGCTGGAGACTTGGACAGGGTAATGAAAAACTGTTTTTT
-,TRBJ2-1,-,TRBV6-2/TRBV6-3,CASNYRINEQFF,TGTGCCAGCAATTACCGGATTAATGAGCAGTTCTTC
-,TRBJ2-5,TRBD2,TRBV12-3/TRBV12-4,CASSRTAGSQETQYF,TGTGCCAGCAGCCGTACAGCGGGGTCTCAAGAGACCCAGTACTTC
few,TRBJ1-2,-,TRBV7-2,CASSLVSGRTINYGYTF,TGTGCCAGCAGCTTAGTGTCCGGACGTACGATCAACTATGGCTACACCTTC
-,TRBJ2-2,-,TRBV19,CASSDEGTGELFF,TGTGCCAGTAGCGATGAGGGCACCGGGGAGCTGTTTTTT
-,TRBJ2-5,TRBD2,TRBV20-1,CSARGGTSQGTQYF,TGCAGTGCTAGGGGGGGGACTAGTCAAGGGACCCAGTACTTC
-,TRBJ1-2,-,TRBV9,CASSVQDRTNYGYTF,TGTGCCAGCAGCGTACAGGACAGAACTAACTATGGCTACACCTTC
-,TRBJ2-7,TRBD2,TRBV10-3,CAISDPGTSGYEQYF,TGTGCCATCAGTGACCCTGGGACTAGCGGCTACGAGCAGTACTTC
many,TRBJ2-7,TRBD1,TRBV7-9,CASSSGTGASYEQYF,TGTGCCAGCAGCTCCGGGACAGGGGCCTCCTACGAGCAGTACTTC
-,TRBJ2-1,-,TRBV9,CASSDNNEQFF,TGTGCCAGCAGCGACAACAATGAGCAGTTCTTC
few,TRBJ1-1,-,TRBV5-8,CASSSQVTDMNTEAFF,TGTGCCAGCAGCTCCCAGGTGACGGATATGAACACTGAAGCTTTCTTT
-,TRBJ2-1,-,TRBV7-2,CASSLVIDPLGSYNEQFF,TGTGCCAGCAGCTTAGTGATTGATCCCCTGGGCTCCTACAATGAGCAGTTCTTC
few,TRBJ2-3,TRBD1,TRBV4-3,CASSHRQGVQYF,TGCGCCAGCAGCCACAGACAGGGGGTGCAGTATTTT
-,TRBJ2-3,TRBD1,TRBV4-1,CASSQWTGDRAPNTQYF,TGCGCCAGCAGCCAATGGACCGGGGACAGGGCCCCCAATACGCAGTATTTT
-,TRBJ2-3,-,TRBV7-2,CASSLERGGLPGTQYF,TGTGCCAGCAGCTTAGAGCGCGGGGGCTTGCCAGGTACGCAGTATTTT